A selection of T cell receptor beta chains follows, all from one sample in a study of Ad26.COV2.S vaccination and SARS-CoV-2 variants. The data were produced by immunoSEQ multiplex PCR, yet TCRdb's version contains in-frame clones alone and is incomplete. The data contain roughly 270,000 clones, around 87% of them singletons. The source material was peripheral blood, sampled in a trial of Ad26.COV2.S vaccine versus placebo. Receptors originate from a person aged 18-60 years who received the Ad26.COV2.S COVID-19 vaccine or a placebo. CDR3s include the opening cysteine and the closing phenylalanine or tryptophan. A D gene is named only where the DNA matches it firmly. Where a row states a size, it is once, few, many or the class of an expanded clone; other rows omit it.

size	V	D	J	CDR3	DNA
NA	TRBV11-3	NA	TRBJ2-7	CASSLGQDYEQYF	TGTGCCAGCAGCTTAGGACAGGACTACGAGCAGTACTTC
NA	TRBV25-1	NA	TRBJ1-2	CASSKSGGDYGYTF	TGTGCCAGCAGTAAAAGCGGAGGGGACTATGGCTACACCTTC
NA	TRBV7-9	TRBD2	TRBJ2-1	CASSRGLALTYNEQFF	TGTGCCAGCAGCAGAGGACTAGCCCTTACCTACAATGAGCAGTTCTTC
once	TRBV7-8	NA	TRBJ2-7	CASSLVRHGSYEQYF	TGTGCCAGCAGCTTAGTTCGACACGGGTCCTACGAGCAGTACTTC
NA	TRBV7-9	NA	TRBJ1-4	CASGGASEKLFF	TGTGCCAGCGGGGGGGCTAGTGAAAAACTGTTTTTT
NA	TRBV7-2	NA	TRBJ2-7	CASSLVGRIPGISSYEQYF	TGTGCCAGCAGCTTAGTAGGACGGATACCCGGGATTAGCTCCTACGAGCAGTACTTC
NA	TRBV7-2	TRBD1	TRBJ2-2	CASSSGQDTGELFF	TGTGCCAGCAGCTCGGGACAGGACACCGGGGAGCTGTTTTTT
once	TRBV29-1	TRBD1	TRBJ2-7	CSAGWGTGPYEQYF	TGCAGCGCTGGATGGGGGACAGGACCCTACGAGCAGTACTTC
NA	TRBV10-3	TRBD1	TRBJ1-4	CATGTGDEKLFF	TGTGCCACGGGGACAGGCGATGAAAAACTGTTTTTT
few	TRBV5-4	NA	TRBJ1-2	CASSSRDNYGYTF	TGTGCCAGCAGCTCCAGGGATAACTATGGCTACACCTTC
NA	TRBV27	TRBD1	TRBJ1-1	CASKGTDTVLNTEAFF	TGTGCCAGCAAAGGGACAGATACGGTACTGAACACTGAAGCTTTCTTT
NA	TRBV2	NA	TRBJ1-4	CASSDQGTNEKLFF	TGTGCCAGCAGTGATCAGGGGACTAATGAAAAACTGTTTTTT
NA	TRBV15	NA	TRBJ2-3	CATTALGAPDTQYF	TGTGCCACCACGGCCTTAGGGGCTCCAGATACGCAGTATTTT
NA	TRBV29-1	TRBD1	TRBJ1-2	CSSPTGGFFNYGYTF	TGCAGCTCCCCGACAGGGGGCTTTTTTAACTATGGCTACACCTTC
once	TRBV6-2/TRBV6-3	NA	TRBJ1-5	CASSSTSNQPQHF	TGTGCCAGCAGTTCCACTAGCAATCAGCCCCAGCATTTT
NA	TRBV30	NA	TRBJ2-1	CAWSDSYNEQFF	TGTGCCTGGAGTGACTCCTACAATGAGCAGTTCTTC
NA	TRBV13	NA	TRBJ2-1	CASSLTRTNEQFF	TGTGCCAGCAGCTTGACTCGAACCAATGAGCAGTTCTTC
NA	TRBV30	TRBD1	TRBJ1-2	CAWSVTDREGYTF	TGTGCCTGGAGTGTAACGGACAGGGAAGGCTACACCTTC
NA	TRBV27	TRBD2	TRBJ2-1	CASSILAGLFNEQFF	TGTGCCAGCAGTATCCTAGCGGGGCTTTTCAATGAGCAGTTCTTC